Listed below are T cell receptor beta chains from one sample, sequenced in a study of Tregs in tolerant kidney transplant recipients. Assay used: immunoSEQ multiplex PCR; TCRdb lists only in-frame clones, some missing. Of some 90,000 clones in the sample, 90% to 95% were seen once. The material sequenced was CD8+ T cells from blood. These receptors were taken from a human donor in good health. Each CDR3 is given without its conserved first and last residue.

v_call | cdr3_length | cdr3_aa
TRBV11-2 | 12 | ASSFGSMIYGYT
TRBV19 | 13 | ASSISPASTYEQY
TRBV15 | 11 | ATEEVYNSPLH
TRBV7-8 | 13 | ASSLYVTSGETQY
TRBV13 | 12 | ASSLGSSYNEQF
TRBV7-8 | 12 | ASSLKLYNSPLH
TRBV27 | 11 | ASRLTANTEAF
TRBV5-5 | 7 | ASRYEAF
TRBV27 | 13 | ASTLSGTAGNTIY
TRBV2 | 13 | ASSDSGGGQETQY
TRBV27 | 11 | ASSRGQYNEQF
TRBV7-3 | 13 | ASSPHEGGPYEQY
TRBV30 | 11 | AWSVTSYNEQF
TRBV27 | 11 | ASRDSSFYGYT
TRBV6-6 | 12 | ASSPGQGAGGYT
TRBV9 | 12 | ASSVDGGNTEAF
TRBV30 | 13 | AWSPRDRGNSPLH
TRBV2 | 14 | ASQEWGAGLTGELF
TRBV6-1 | 12 | ASSEAAGSYEQY
TRBV7-6 | 10 | VSSWDSGELF
TRBV4-1 | 14 | ASSQGQGARNTEAF
TRBV6-1 | 12 | ASSEENIWYGYT
TRBV2 | 10 | ALKTAIYGYT
TRBV27 | 10 | ASSPTGNEQY
TRBV2 | 14 | ASRGTGSYSNQPQH
TRBV9 | 12 | ASSKVAVTYEQY
TRBV7-9 | 14 | ASSSRAGVRLLEQY
TRBV7-8 | 13 | ASSLGLERSYEQY
TRBV7-3 | 13 | ASSPLQGAAYEQY
TRBV27 | 12 | ASSPGVGNQPQH
TRBV10-2 | 11 | ASTEGKTVTAF
TRBV7-3 | 14 | ASSPRQGQDNYGYT
TRBV15 | 14 | ATSRDRGTGANVLT
TRBV5-8 | 12 | ASSLTSEADTQY
TRBV2 | 14 | ASSGSWGQGLSEQY
TRBV15 | 15 | ATSRDRGPTGNQPQH
TRBV27 | 13 | ASSFQGRPTDTQY
TRBV5-8 | 11 | ASISPEDYGYT
TRBV5-1 | 12 | ASSVRDSSYEQY
TRBV4-1 | 15 | ASSQGPSGYSSYEQY
TRBV5-8 | 15 | ASSLKGVASDTDTQY
TRBV27 | 14 | ASSDGPGLATYEQF
TRBV6-6 | 12 | ASSPLSHSYEQY
TRBV19 | 14 | ASSIRGQKTTGELF
TRBV7-9 | 12 | ASSLTLIGSEQF
TRBV27 | 14 | ASSLSGGRNQETQY
TRBV2 | 14 | ASSEAAIGPNYGYT
TRBV7-6 | 13 | ASSLEAMGGYGYT
TRBV7-2 | 12 | ASSLGQGLYEQY
TRBV7-6 | 16 | ASSFNVGPRNSGNTIY
TRBV19 | 12 | ASTPLGQTGELF
TRBV7-8 | 14 | ASSSNRGLERGEQY
TRBV7-2 | 13 | ASSLIGAFTDTQY
TRBV19 | 14 | ASSILAPVEDQPQH
TRBV5-1 | 14 | ASSNPSGSNEYEQY
TRBV4-1 | 15 | ASSQDLSPGAEYGYT
TRBV4-2 | 14 | ASSQDRDRGWYEQY
TRBV9 | 10 | ASTGGYYGYT
TRBV7-9 | 15 | ASSSPLAGAGTGELF
TRBV13 | 13 | ASSLGRTGPEKLF